These 25 T cell receptor beta chains share one sample of origin, sequenced in a study of breast tumors, draining lymph nodes, adjacent tissues. The lymph nodes were axillary draining lymph nodes from breast cancer patients. TCRdb recomputed calls from the multiplex PCR reads with MiXCR, one row per CDR3 protein. The sample holds 200,000 or so distinct CDR3 sequences, roughly 31% seen once. The specimen was axillary lymph node tissue. These receptors were obtained from a female donor with breast cancer. Some clones in this sample may be carry-over from other donors' samples.

The J gene is TRBJ1-1, the V gene TRBV20-1; 8 bases are shared with TRBD1. Trimming cost V 4 bases and J 11 bases; bases outside gene matches: 12. CDR3 length: 13 amino acids. Germline CDR1 is DFQATT and CDR2 is SNEGSKA (reference sequence). CDR3 nucleotides: TGCAGTGCTATCTCGGACAGGGAGGTAGGGGCTTTCTTT. Encoded protein: CSAISDREVGAFF.

This clonotype was picked up many times. The rearrangement links TRBV2 to TRBJ1-5; D unresolved. Trimming left V 3 bases short and J 0 bases short, with 6 bases between. In germline, CDR1 is SNHLY, CDR2 FYNNEI. The CDR3 contains 14 residues. The CDR3: CASSDRNSNQPQHF. The CDR3 bases are TGTGCCAGCAGTGACAGAAATAGCAATCAGCCCCAGCATTTT.

As for this clonotype: Possible read error: a much larger clone is one base away. The rearrangement uses TRBV20-1 and TRBJ1-2, with D possibly being TRBD1 (5 bases). The CDR3 consists of 13 residues. Per germline, CDR1 DFQATT and CDR2 SNEGSKA (reference sequence). Trimming shortened V by 4 bases and J by 10 bases, and 19 bases separated the two germline ends. In DNA, the CDR3 is TGCAGTGCTATCCCCCCCCAGGGAGAGGCCTACACCTTC. This encodes CSAIPPQGEAYTF.

J is TRBJ2-5 and V is TRBV7-3, with a tentative D call TRBD2 (7 bases). This CDR3 is 13 amino acids long. V was trimmed by 11 bases and J by 5 bases, leaving 18 bases between them. CDR1 and CDR2 from the germline V gene are SGHTA and FQGTGA. The CDR3 DNA reads TGTGCCGGCGGGGGCGTTCCCGGGGAGACCCAGTACTTC. As protein: CAGGGVPGETQYF.

A note on this clonotype: Being one base from a much bigger clone, this may be a read error. This chain joins TRBV6-2 or TRBV6-3 and TRBJ1-2; D ambiguous. The CDR3 is 14 amino acids. Deletions cut 2 bases from V and 7 bases from J, with 14 bases between. Germline CDR1 reads MNHEY; CDR2 reads SVGEGT. The CDR3 region has the DNA TGTGCCAGCAGTTACCCCGGCAGTCTCTCTGGCTACACCTTC. Protein product: CASSYPGSLSGYTF.

V is TRBV2 and J is TRBJ2-5; TRBD1 aligns across 7 bases. This CDR3 spans 13 amino acids. The trim removed 8 bases at V and 5 bases at J, leaving 8 bases unmatched. Germline CDR1 reads SNHLY; CDR2 reads FYNNEI. The CDR3 protein is CASSVQGRETQYF. In nucleotides, the CDR3 is TGTGCCAGCTCAGTACAGGGGCGGGAGACCCAGTACTTC.

This clonotype was picked up many times. This chain joins TRBV30 and TRBJ1-2; no definite D call. Germline lookup yields CDR1 GTSNPN and CDR2 SVGIG (reference sequence). Trimming cost V 4 bases and J 4 bases, with 7 bases left between them. The CDR3 sequence is 11 residues long. CDR3 sequence: CAWTPLYGYTF. The CDR3 bases are TGTGCCTGGACCCCGCTCTATGGCTACACCTTC.

The gene calls are TRBV14 and TRBJ1-2; 12 bases match TRBD1. The CDR3 has 14 residues. Germline CDR1 is SGHDN and CDR2 is FVKESK. V trimming: 1 base; J trimming: 8 bases; junction bases outside the gene matches: 2. CDR3 residues: CASSQVGQGAGYTF. Written as DNA, the CDR3 is TGTGCCAGCAGCCAAGTGGGACAGGGGGCAGGCTACACCTTC.

The table lists this clonotype with many counts. The chain has TRBV19 and TRBJ2-1; D gene unclear. The CDR3 length is 15 residues. The germline V gene encodes CDR1 LNHDA and CDR2 SQIVND (reference sequence). Between the trimmed V and J ends, which lost 3 bases and 7 bases, there was a span of 16 bases. CDR3 nucleotides: TGTGCCAGTAGTATCCCCTGGCTCGACGGGAATGAGCAGTTCTTC. It encodes CASSIPWLDGNEQFF.

This clonotype was observed many times. The gene calls are TRBV18 and TRBJ2-3; no definite D call. Germline CDR1 KGHSH, CDR2 LQKENI. The CDR3 loop spans 11 amino acids. Deletions cut 8 bases from V and 4 bases from J, with 7 bases between. Here the CDR3 DNA reads TGTGCCAGCAGCCCAGCAGATACGCAGTATTTT. This codes for CASSPADTQYF.

Many counts were recorded for this clonotype. This sequence joins TRBV7-9 and TRBJ2-1, with D perhaps TRBD1 (6 bases). Trimming cost V 4 bases and J 10 bases, with 20 bases left between them. Germline assignment: CDR1 SEHNR and CDR2 FQNEAQ (reference sequence). The CDR3 has 15 residues. This CDR3 reads CASSSYIMGAKEQFF. CDR3 DNA: TGTGCCAGCAGCTCCTATATCATGGGGGCGAAAGAGCAGTTCTTC.

This clonotype was picked up many times. This chain uses TRBV2 with TRBJ2-5; 8 bases fit TRBD2. The CDR3 runs to 14 residues. From germline, CDR1 is SNHLY and CDR2 FYNNEI. V lost 7 bases, J lost 5 bases, and 9 bases stayed unmatched. The CDR3 sequence: CASKWTSTKETQYF. The DNA for the CDR3 is TGTGCCAGCAAATGGACTAGCACAAAGGAGACCCAGTACTTC.

V gene TRBV27 combines with J gene TRBJ2-2, with TRBD1 identical over 9 bases. Trimming removed 6 bases from V and 7 bases from J; junction bases left unmatched: 6. Germline V gene sequence: CDR1 MNHEY, CDR2 SMNVEV (reference sequence). The CDR3 totals 14 residues. The CDR3 coding sequence is TGTGCCAGCAGCCGGGACAGGGTCGGCGGGGAGCTGTTTTTT. It codes for CASSRDRVGGELFF.

This rearrangement joins TRBV12-3 or TRBV12-4 to TRBJ2-5, with 12 bases identical to TRBD1. The J segment lost 9 bases and the V segment lost 6 bases, leaving 11 bases of the junction unmatched. The CDR3 has 15 residues. The CDR3 DNA is TGTGCCAGCAGCCCCGGGACAGGGGGCGTAAAGCCCCAGTACTTC. This gives the protein CASSPGTGGVKPQYF.

This clonotype came up many times. The rearrangement links TRBV6-6 to TRBJ2-7; TRBD2 matches at 10 bases. The CDR3 contains 16 residues. Germline V gives CDR1 MNHNY, CDR2 SVGAGI (reference sequence). Losses at the gene ends were 5 bases for V and 3 bases for J; bases not matched to a gene: 10. The DNA of the CDR3 is TGTGCCAGCAGTCACCCCGGCGGACTAGCGGTCTACGAGCAGTACTTC. Translated: CASSHPGGLAVYEQYF.

This clonotype has more than one count but fewer than ten. A much larger clone sits a single nucleotide away, making a read error possible. The CDR3 sequence: CSAPRGGATEAQYF. CDR3 bases: TGCAGTGCACCTCGGGGAGGGGCTACAGAGGCCCAGTACTTC. The chain joins TRBV20-1 to TRBJ2-5, with 7 nucleotides matching TRBD2. The germline V gene encodes CDR1 DFQATT and CDR2 SNEGSKA (reference sequence). The CDR3 has 14 amino acids.

This chain links TRBV2 with TRBJ2-3; 7 nucleotides match TRBD2. The germline gives CDR1 SNHLY, CDR2 FYNNEI. With V trimmed by 6 bases and J by 14 bases, 14 bases remained unmatched. This CDR3 is 13 amino acids long. CDR3 bases: TGTGCCAGCAGGCGGGAGCAGACAGATACGTGGTATTTT. Residues: CASRREQTDTWYF.

The V call is TRBV7-2, the J call TRBJ2-2; no reliable D call. Trimming removed 5 bases at V and 8 bases at J, with 18 bases between. Germline CDR1 and CDR2: SGHTA and FQGNSA. The CDR3 has 15 residues. DNA for the CDR3: TGTGCCAGCAGCAAGAGAGCCTACACCACAGGGGAGCTGTTTTTT. It specifies CASSKRAYTTGELFF. Complete variable domain (other parts from reference TRBV7-2 and TRBJ2-2): GAGVSQSPSNKVTEKGKDVELRCDPISGHTALYWYRQSLGQGLEFLIYFQGNSAPDKSGLPSDRFSAERTGGSVSTLTIQRTQQEDSAVYLCASSKRAYTTGELFFGEGSRLTVL.

On this clonotype: A much larger clone is a single base away; this may be a read error. The chain combines TRBV28 with TRBJ2-5; 8 bases are shared with TRBD2. The CDR3 runs to 15 residues. Germline lookup yields CDR1 MDHEN and CDR2 SYDVKM. The CDR3 is CASSPPASGQETLYF. The CDR3, as DNA: TGTGCCAGCAGTCCCCCAGCTAGCGGGCAAGAGACCCTGTACTTC.

Turning to this clonotype: A single base separates this from a much larger clone, so it may be a read error. The genes are TRBV9 and TRBJ2-3; weak D call: TRBD2 (6 bases). The germline V gene encodes CDR1 SGDLS and CDR2 YYNGEE. This CDR3 is 15 amino acids long. The V and J ends lost 5 bases and 4 bases respectively, with 17 bases between them. Here the CDR3 reads CASSHRESSADTQYF. The CDR3 nucleotides are TGTGCCAGCAGTCACCGGGAGTCTAGCGCAGATACGCAGTATTTT.

This clonotype was recorded at least ten times. The chain links TRBV5-6 to TRBJ2-7; 12 bases line up with TRBD1. In germline, CDR1 is SGHDT, CDR2 YYEEEE. The CDR3 runs to 15 residues. Germline trimming cut 5 bases from V and 7 bases from J; bases unmatched to any gene: 10. CDR3 DNA sequence: TGTGCCAGCAGGTGGTGGGACAGGGGGCAGGGGGAGCAGTACTTC. This gives the protein CASRWWDRGQGEQYF.

This clonotype was recorded at least ten times. The chain links TRBV20-1 to TRBJ2-7; the match to TRBD2 covers 12 bases. Germline trimming cut 6 bases from V and 3 bases from J; bases unmatched to any gene: 6. The CDR3 is 14 residues long. Germline V gives CDR1 DFQATT, CDR2 SNEGSKA (reference sequence). As DNA, the CDR3 is TGCAGTGCGCGGGGACTAGCGGGCCGCTACGAGCAGTACTTC. Translated: CSARGLAGRYEQYF.

In this sample, this clonotype turned up many times. The genes are TRBV10-3 and TRBJ2-1, with 7 bases that match TRBD2. The trim removed 0 bases at V and 7 bases at J, leaving 3 bases unmatched. The germline CDR1 and CDR2 sequences are ENHRY and SYGVKD. This CDR3 is built from 14 residues. The CDR3: CAISESTSQNEQFF. CDR3 coding DNA: TGTGCCATCAGTGAGTCGACTAGCCAGAATGAGCAGTTCTTC.

This clonotype was observed many times. The chain carries TRBV10-2 and TRBJ2-2, with 7 bases matching TRBD2. Trimming cost V 6 bases and J 3 bases; bases outside gene matches: 4. The CDR3 length is 14 residues. The V gene's germline CDR1 is WSHSY and CDR2 SAAADI. The CDR3 region is CASSWGGDTGELFF. The DNA of the CDR3 is TGCGCCAGCAGCTGGGGGGGGGACACCGGGGAGCTGTTTTTT.

The rearrangement links TRBV11-2 to TRBJ2-3, with TRBD2 identical over 12 bases. This CDR3 is 16 amino acids long. Germline V gene sequence: CDR1 SGHAT, CDR2 FQNNGV. With V trimmed by 5 bases and J by 2 bases, 5 bases remained unmatched. CDR3 loop: CASSTGTSGFTDTQYF. The CDR3 DNA reads TGTGCCAGCAGCACAGGGACTAGCGGGTTCACAGATACGCAGTATTTT.